These T cell receptor beta chains were read from a single sample in a study of graft-versus-host responses after intestinal transplantation. Method: immunoSEQ multiplex PCR; TCRdb's copy keeps in-frame clones and lacks some. The sample records 99,000 or so clones, around 90% being singletons. Their specific antigens are unknown. The sample in question was unstimulated CD8+ T cells sorted from spleen or lymph node cells, obtained before transplant. The receptor set was obtained from a human donor who was the organ donor for an intestinal transplant. CDR3s include the opening cysteine and the closing phenylalanine or tryptophan. The D gene is left open where the match is weak. Size is omitted from some rows. Given values are once, few, many or a class for expanded clones.

d_gene: TRBD1
abundance: NA
v_gene: TRBV27
j_gene: TRBJ2-1
CDR3aa: CASSLTGNNEQFF
CDR3nt: TGTGCCAGCAGTTTGACAGGGAACAATGAGCAGTTCTTC

d_gene: NA
abundance: NA
v_gene: TRBV4-1
j_gene: TRBJ1-1
CDR3aa: CASSQGHMNTEAFF
CDR3nt: TGCGCCAGCAGCCAAGGGCACATGAACACTGAAGCTTTCTTT

d_gene: TRBD2
abundance: NA
v_gene: TRBV4-1
j_gene: TRBJ2-7
CDR3aa: CASSPRLASGERYEQYF
CDR3nt: TGCGCCAGCAGCCCAAGACTAGCTAGCGGGGAACGATACGAGCAGTACTTC

d_gene: TRBD1
abundance: once
v_gene: TRBV4-2
j_gene: TRBJ1-5
CDR3aa: CASSQEIFSTGGYQPQHF
CDR3nt: TGTGCCAGCAGCCAAGAAATATTCTCGACAGGGGGGTATCAGCCCCAGCATTTT

d_gene: TRBD2
abundance: NA
v_gene: TRBV19
j_gene: TRBJ2-7
CDR3aa: CASSSQRGYRGYEQYF
CDR3nt: TGTGCCAGTAGCAGCCAGCGGGGGTATCGTGGGTACGAGCAGTACTTC

d_gene: NA
abundance: NA
v_gene: TRBV4-1
j_gene: TRBJ1-5
CDR3aa: CASSRGQSSNQPQHF
CDR3nt: TGCGCCAGCAGCCGGGGGCAGAGTAGCAATCAGCCCCAGCATTTT

d_gene: NA
abundance: NA
v_gene: TRBV7-8
j_gene: TRBJ2-7
CDR3aa: CASSLKSGVALRDYEQYF
CDR3nt: TGTGCCAGCAGCTTAAAGTCGGGAGTCGCGCTCCGAGACTACGAGCAGTACTTC

d_gene: NA
abundance: once
v_gene: TRBV27
j_gene: TRBJ2-7
CDR3aa: CASSLSVSSYEQYF
CDR3nt: TGTGCCAGCAGTTTATCGGTCAGCTCCTACGAGCAGTACTTC

d_gene: NA
abundance: NA
v_gene: TRBV7-5
j_gene: TRBJ2-2
CDR3aa: CARSPIAGENTGELFF
CDR3nt: TGTGCCAGAAGCCCTATAGCGGGGGAGAACACCGGGGAGCTGTTTTTT

d_gene: TRBD1
abundance: NA
v_gene: TRBV5-6
j_gene: TRBJ2-2
CDR3aa: CASSLVTGATGELFF
CDR3nt: TGTGCCAGCAGCTTGGTAACAGGGGCGACCGGGGAGCTGTTTTTT

d_gene: TRBD1
abundance: NA
v_gene: TRBV5-1
j_gene: TRBJ2-1
CDR3aa: CASSFGRGPVDNEQFF
CDR3nt: TGCGCCAGCAGCTTCGGAAGGGGGCCGGTAGACAATGAGCAGTTCTTC

d_gene: TRBD1
abundance: NA
v_gene: TRBV9
j_gene: TRBJ2-7
CDR3aa: CASSLGTGSYEQYF
CDR3nt: TGTGCCAGCAGCTTGGGGACAGGATCCTACGAGCAGTACTTC

d_gene: TRBD2
abundance: once
v_gene: TRBV7-9
j_gene: TRBJ2-3
CDR3aa: CASSFSIAGDTDTQYF
CDR3nt: TGTGCCAGCAGCTTCTCGATAGCGGGAGACACAGATACGCAGTATTTT